Following are 20 T cell receptor beta chains from one sample sequenced in a study of monozygotic twins with inflammatory bowel disease. TCRdb re-called the 5' RACE reads and catalogs CDR3 proteins one per entry, DNA excluded. The listing records roughly 160,000 distinct CDR3 sequences. The sequencing input was blood. These receptor sequences come from a human donor with ulcerative colitis or Crohn's disease, or a healthy co-twin of an affected twin (not recorded which).

V and J are TRBV12-3 or TRBV12-4 and TRBJ1-2; as DNA is missing, the TRBD1 call by TCRdb cannot be tested. CDR3 size: 17 residues. CDR3 residues: CASSREAGGVQYYGYTF.

This chain joins TRBV3-1 and TRBJ1-1. Germline loops: CDR1 LGHDT, CDR2 YNNKEL (reference sequence). CDR3 length: 13 amino acids. The CDR3 loop is CASSQEAQIRAFF.

The rearrangement joins TRBV11-2 to TRBJ2-7; TCRdb's D call, TRBD1, is unchecked because there is no DNA. Germline loops: CDR1 SGHAT, CDR2 FQNNGV. The CDR3 consists of 14 residues. The CDR3 loop is CARDVLGVTYEQYF.

V usage is TRBV5-1 and J usage is TRBJ2-5; TCRdb outputs TRBD2, but without DNA this stays unchecked. The CDR3 runs to 16 residues. Per the germline V gene, CDR1 is SGHRS and CDR2 is YFSETQ. CDR3 sequence reads: CASSPGLAGSGETQYF.

V is TRBV27 and J is TRBJ2-7; TCRdb's D call, TRBD2, is unchecked because there is no DNA. The CDR3 length is 13 residues. CDR1 MNHEY and CDR2 SMNVEV come from the germline V gene (reference sequence). CDR3 sequence: CASRTSSPSEQYF.

The rearrangement links TRBV5-1 to TRBJ2-1. The CDR3 contains 12 residues. Germline V gene lookup returns CDR1 SGHRS and CDR2 YFSETQ. The CDR3 is CASSLDFDEQFF.

The V call is TRBV9, the J call TRBJ2-7; the TCRdb D gene call, TRBD2, has no DNA to confirm it. The germline gives CDR1 SGDLS, CDR2 YYNGEE. The length of the CDR3 is 15 residues. CDR3 region: CASSVSGTVIYEQYF.

The rearrangement uses TRBV7-6 and TRBJ1-2. Germline V lookup: CDR1 SGHVS, CDR2 FNYEAQ. This CDR3 region has 15 residues. The CDR3 loop is CASSLGVSGTYGYTF.

The CDR3 here is CASSFPDRNTEAFF. The chain couples TRBV28 to TRBJ1-1; the D call from TCRdb, TRBD1, cannot be confirmed without DNA. The germline V gene has CDR1 MDHEN and CDR2 SYDVKM. The CDR3 is 14 residues long.

The chain is built from TRBV12-3 or TRBV12-4 and TRBJ1-5. This CDR3 contains 15 residues. The CDR3 protein is CASSFEAGTNQPQHF.

The chain carries TRBV5-5 and TRBJ2-1; without DNA, the TCRdb call of TRBD2 cannot be checked. The CDR3 length is 17 residues. The germline V gene encodes CDR1 SGHKS and CDR2 YYEKEE (reference sequence). CDR3 in amino acids: CASSLARWGGLLNEQFF.

The chain combines TRBV12-3 or TRBV12-4 with TRBJ2-3. CDR3 length: 16 residues. CDR3 loop: CASSPYKSGRTDTQYF.

The gene calls are TRBV28 and TRBJ2-5; the TCRdb D gene call, TRBD2, has no DNA to confirm it. Germline assignment: CDR1 MDHEN and CDR2 SYDVKM. The CDR3 spans 15 residues. The CDR3 region is CASSAAGGPEETQYF.

The genes are TRBV15 and TRBJ1-4; no DNA is available, so the TRBD1 call from TCRdb remains unchecked. The CDR3 contains 14 residues. Germline V gene lookup returns CDR1 LNHNV and CDR2 YYDKDF (reference sequence). The chain's CDR3 is CATSIDRDNDKLFF.

The J gene is TRBJ1-6, the V gene TRBV25-1. This CDR3 contains 13 residues. The germline V gene encodes CDR1 MGHDK and CDR2 SYGVNS. This chain's CDR3 is CASNSQFNSPLHF. Filled out from reference TRBV25-1 and TRBJ1-6, the complete variable domain reads EADIYQTPRYLVIGTGKKITLECSQTMGHDKMYWYQQDPGMELHLIHYSYGVNSTEKGDLSSESTVSRIRTEHFPLTLESARPSHTSQYLCASNSQFNSPLHFGNGTRLTVT.

The rearrangement links TRBV4-3 to TRBJ1-5; the D call of TRBD1 rests on TCRdb alone, since no DNA is present to check it. Germline V CDR1 and CDR2: LGHNA, YSLEER. The length of the CDR3 is 16 residues. The CDR3 loop is CASSQDPVGGGQPQHF.

V is TRBV20-1 and J is TRBJ2-5; the D call of TRBD2 rests on TCRdb alone, since no DNA is present to check it. Germline V gene data show CDR1 as DFQATT and CDR2 as SNEGSKA (reference sequence). The CDR3 consists of 16 residues. This CDR3 is CSAEGSAGGPVETQYF.

The chain couples TRBV12-3 or TRBV12-4 to TRBJ1-4; TCRdb gives TRBD1 as the D gene, but with no DNA this cannot be confirmed. The CDR3 spans 13 residues. The CDR3 protein is CASSLVPGGELFF.

J is TRBJ2-2 and V is TRBV5-1; absent DNA, TCRdb's TRBD1 call cannot be checked. CDR3 length equals 15 residues. Germline lookup yields CDR1 SGHRS and CDR2 YFSETQ. CDR3 in amino acids: CVSSFGQGNTGELFF.

This chain connects TRBV20-1 to TRBJ1-5; TCRdb's D call of TRBD1 is untestable without DNA. CDR3 size: 16 residues. Per the germline V gene, CDR1 is DFQATT and CDR2 is SNEGSKA (reference sequence). CDR3 in amino acids: CSARAIDRGGNQPQHF.